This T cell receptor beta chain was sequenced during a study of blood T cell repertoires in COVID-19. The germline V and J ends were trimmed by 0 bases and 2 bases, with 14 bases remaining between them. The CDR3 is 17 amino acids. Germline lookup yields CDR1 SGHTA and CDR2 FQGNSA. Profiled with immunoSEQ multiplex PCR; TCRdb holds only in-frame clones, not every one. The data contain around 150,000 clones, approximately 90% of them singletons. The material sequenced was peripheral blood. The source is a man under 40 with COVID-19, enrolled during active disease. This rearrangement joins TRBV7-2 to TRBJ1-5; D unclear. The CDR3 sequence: CASSLAYGGYRNQPQHF. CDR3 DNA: TGTGCCAGCAGCTTAGCGTACGGAGGCTATCGCAATCAGCCCCAGCATTTT.